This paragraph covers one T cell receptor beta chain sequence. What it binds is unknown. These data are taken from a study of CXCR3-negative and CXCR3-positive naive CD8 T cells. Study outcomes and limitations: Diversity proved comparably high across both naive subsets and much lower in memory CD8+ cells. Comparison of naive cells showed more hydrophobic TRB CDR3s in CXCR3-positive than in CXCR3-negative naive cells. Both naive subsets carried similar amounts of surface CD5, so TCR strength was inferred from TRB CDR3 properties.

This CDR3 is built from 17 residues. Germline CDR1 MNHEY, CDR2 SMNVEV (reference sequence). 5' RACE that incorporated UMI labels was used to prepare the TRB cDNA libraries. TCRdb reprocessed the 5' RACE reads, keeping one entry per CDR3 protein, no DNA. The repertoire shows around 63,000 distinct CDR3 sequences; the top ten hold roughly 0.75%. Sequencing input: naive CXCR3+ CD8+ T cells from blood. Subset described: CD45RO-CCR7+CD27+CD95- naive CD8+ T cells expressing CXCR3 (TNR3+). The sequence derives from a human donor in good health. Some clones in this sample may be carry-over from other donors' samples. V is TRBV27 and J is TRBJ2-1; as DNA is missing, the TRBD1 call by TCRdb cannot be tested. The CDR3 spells CASSLSVGARFGNEQFF.